This record covers a single TCR beta chain. Profiling relied on immunoSEQ multiplex PCR, and the TCRdb table lists in-frame clones only, not all of them. This table has approximately 330,000 clones, around 90% appearing once. The data are from a study of blood T cell repertoires in COVID-19. Across the whole study: COVID-19 samples, acute and convalescent, were from the United States, Italy and Spain.

The J segment lost 6 bases and the V segment lost 6 bases, leaving 7 bases of the junction unmatched. CDR3 length: 14 amino acids. The V gene's germline CDR1 is KGHSH and CDR2 LQKENI. The sequence was collected from a woman in her thirties or forties with COVID-19, enrolled during active disease. The gene calls are TRBV18 and TRBJ2-1, with TRBD2 matching over 8 bases. The sequencing input was peripheral blood. CDR3 sequence reads: CASSGGGGINEQFF. The CDR3 nucleotides read TGTGCCAGCTCCGGGGGGGGAGGCATCAATGAGCAGTTCTTC. Filled out from reference TRBV18 and TRBJ2-1, the complete variable domain reads NAGVMQNPRHLVRRRGQEARLRCSPMKGHSHVYWYRQLPEEGLKFMVYLQKENIIDESGMPKERFSAEFPKEGPSILRIQQVVRGDSAAYFCASSGGGGINEQFFGPGTRLTVL.